This T cell receptor (beta chain) was found in a study of T cell responses to AZD1222 COVID-19 vaccine. Across the whole study: Pooling covered second doses at about 4 or about 12 weeks. Study outcomes and limitations: The sample set comprised mostly white British donors with more females, and clonal diversity was possibly underestimated. Sampling captured repertoires only after the peak T cell response.

Only in-frame clones appear in the TCRdb table, and some are missing; sequencing was by immunoSEQ multiplex PCR. The sample lists 120,000 to 150,000 clones, under 95% seen once, with about 1.9% in the top ten. The J segment lost 2 bases and the V segment lost 8 bases, leaving 8 bases of the junction unmatched. The CDR3 has 14 amino acids. CDR1 SQVTM and CDR2 ANQGSEA come from the germline V gene. In regard to this clone: Its target is not known.

The material was peripheral blood, obtained on day 0 of AZD1222 vaccination. The TCR comes from an adult in good health. The chain links TRBV29-1 to TRBJ2-2; 7 bases are shared with TRBD2. CDR3 loop: CSTASGANTGELFF. The CDR3 DNA is TGCAGCACTGCTAGCGGCGCTAACACCGGGGAGCTGTTTTTT.